The rows below give T cell receptor beta chains drawn from one sample of a study of OX40 agonist ivuxolimab in advanced cancers. The protocol was immunoSEQ multiplex PCR, while the TCRdb copy is restricted to in-frame clones and leaves out a portion. The sample yields about 61,000 clones, more than 80% seen once. The input for sequencing was CD4+ or CD8+ T cells sorted from blood, taken in a trial of the OX40 agonist ivuxolimab. Source of these receptors: an adult with an advanced solid tumor such as melanoma, head and neck, liver or kidney cancer. The CDR3 runs from the conserved cysteine through the conserved F or W. D genes are given only for firm matches. Only part of the rows carry a size: once, few, many, or a class if the clone is expanded.

NA | TRBJ1-6 | NA | TRBV2 | TGTGCCAGCAGTGAAGACATTCTCCCAGGTTCACCCCTCCACTTT | CASSEDILPGSPLHF
NA | TRBJ1-6 | NA | TRBV27 | TGTGCCAGCAGTTTATCAGGACTACGAACCCTCCACTTT | CASSLSGLRTLHF
NA | TRBJ1-3 | once | TRBV6-4 | TGTGCCAACGGGATCGAAAGGGACTTAGTCGCTGGAAACACCATATATTTT | CANGIERDLVAGNTIYF
NA | TRBJ1-2 | NA | TRBV6-5 | TGTGCCAGCAGAAATTGGATGGAGGGGTATGGCTACACCTTC | CASRNWMEGYGYTF
TRBD1 | TRBJ2-1 | NA | TRBV5-5 | TGTGCCAGCAGCTTGGGACCAGGGGGATACAATGAGCAGTTCTTC | CASSLGPGGYNEQFF
NA | TRBJ1-1 | NA | TRBV18 | TGTGCCAGCTCACTTGACCTGAACACTGAAGCTTTCTTT | CASSLDLNTEAFF
NA | TRBJ2-1 | NA | TRBV28 | TGTGCCACGCTGGGGGGGACATTTTACAATGAGCAGTTCTTC | CATLGGTFYNEQFF
NA | TRBJ1-1 | few | TRBV5-6 | TGTGCCAGCAGCATACGGGCGGGGGGAGGAATCGCTTTCTTT | CASSIRAGGGIAFF
NA | TRBJ1-2 | NA | TRBV6-6 | TGTGCCAGCAGAAGACAAGAGTATGGCTACACCTTC | CASRRQEYGYTF
TRBD2 | TRBJ2-1 | NA | TRBV6-5 | TGTGCCAGCAGCCCCTTGGGGGAGGGGTACAATGAGCAGTTCTTC | CASSPLGEGYNEQFF
NA | TRBJ1-1 | NA | TRBV19 | TGTGCCAGTAGTATGAAGGACGGAGACACTGAAGCTTTCTTT | CASSMKDGDTEAFF
NA | TRBJ2-2 | few | TRBV10-2 | TGCGCCAGCAGTGAGAGTCACACCGGGGAGCTGTTTTTT | CASSESHTGELFF
NA | TRBJ2-7 | NA | TRBV28 | TGTGCCAGCAGTTGGACCATCAACCCCCTCGACGAGCAGTACTTC | CASSWTINPLDEQYF
NA | TRBJ2-2 | NA | TRBV28 | TGTGCCAGCAGTTTAAGAAACACCGGGGAGCTGTTTTTT | CASSLRNTGELFF
TRBD1 | TRBJ2-7 | NA | TRBV7-8 | TGTGCCAGCAGCTTACATATGGGGGACAGGGGCTCCTACGAGCAGTACTTC | CASSLHMGDRGSYEQYF
NA | TRBJ2-3 | NA | TRBV30 | TGTGCCTGGAGTCCAGGACAGCGGGTCACAGATACGCAGTATTTT | CAWSPGQRVTDTQYF
TRBD2 | TRBJ2-7 | NA | TRBV7-2 | TGTGCCAGCAGCTCACCACTAGCGGGGGCCCGGGGGGAGCAGTACTTC | CASSSPLAGARGEQYF